This T cell receptor (beta chain) originates from a study of CD4 and CD8 cells across lung adenocarcinoma regions (dated by TCRdb to the late 2010s). In the study overall: The study compared tumor centers with tumor margins to examine intratumor heterogeneity of the T cell receptor repertoire.

This clonotype was counted between two and nine times. Its antigen has not been determined. The junction departs from the called germline gene at one end, perhaps through a read error. The donors were patients who had localized lung adenocarcinoma, which is a subtype of non-small cell lung cancer. These samples came from the centers of localized lung adenocarcinomas. For TCR repertoire analysis, CD4+ T cells taken from tumor tissue were profiled apart from CD8+ T cells. The library came from PCR. Sequencer: HiSeq X Ten. TCRdb reprocessing: public reads trimmed at Q25 with fastp, clones called with MiXCR, in-frame beta chains kept. For every CDR3 protein sequence, its rows merge into one entry that carries the most common genes and DNA. In this sample the table shows about 3,400 distinct CDR3 sequences, 45% to 65% of which occur a single time. Clones ranked in the top ten supply roughly 30% of the sample.

From the germline V gene, CDR1 is SGHTA and CDR2 is FQGTGA. From its cysteine to its phenylalanine, the CDR3 spans 14 amino acids. Of all the DNA, just the CDR3 is kept, 42 bases in frame from base 1. This receptor was taken from a female donor with lung adenocarcinoma. The CD4 and CD8 labels of this study may be unreliable. The chain employs TRBV7-3 and TRBJ2-3; TRBD2 matches 7 bases in the middle. Material for sequencing was CD4+ T cells from the center of a lung tumor. The sample's cell subset or site, from its label and the paper: tumor center region. This receptor has the CDR3 CASSLGGSSNEQFF. The nucleotide sequence reads TGTGCCAGCAGCTTAGGCGGGAGCTCCAATGAGCAGTTCTTT. Extended through the reference TRBV7-3 and TRBJ2-3 proteins, this CDR3 yields the full variable domain: GAGVSQTPSNKVTEKGKYVELRCDPISGHTALYWYRQSLGQGPEFLIYFQGTGAADDSGLPNDRFFAVRPEGSVSTLKIQRTERGDSAVYLCASSLGGSSNEQFFGPGTRLTVL.